Each of the 30 T cell receptor beta chains below was sequenced from the same sample in a study of T cell changes during pregnancy in multiple sclerosis. The repertoire was sequenced with immunoSEQ multiplex PCR; TCRdb's copy has only in-frame clones and lacks some. The sample has 90,000 to 130,000 clones; 92% are singletons. The source was peripheral blood, collected in the third trimester of pregnancy. These TCRs come from a female donor with multiple sclerosis, enrolled in a pregnancy study.

The CDR3 DNA is TGTGCCATCAGTGAGTCGAATCTAGCGGGGGGCAAGAACACCGGGGAGCTGTTTTTT. It yields the protein CAISESNLAGGKNTGELFF. V usage is TRBV10-3 and J usage is TRBJ2-2; 11 bases match TRBD2. The CDR3 extends over 19 amino acids. V dropped 0 bases and J dropped 1; count of bases not matched to a gene: 7. CDR1 ENHRY and CDR2 SYGVKD come from the germline V gene.

Concerning this clone itself: The sample holds other DNA sequences that translate to the same CDR3. J is TRBJ1-1 and V is TRBV5-1; D is perhaps TRBD1 (5 bases). V was shortened by 0 bases and J by 0 bases, with 6 bases between the two germline ends. CDR1 and CDR2 (germline): SGHRS, YFSETQ. The CDR3 runs 14 residues. The DNA for the CDR3 is TGCGCCAGCAGCTTGGGACAGATGAACACTGAAGCTTTCTTT. This gives the protein CASSLGQMNTEAFF.

V usage is TRBV9 and J usage is TRBJ1-2; D perhaps matches TRBD1 (5 bases). CDR3 length: 14 amino acids. Germline V gene sequence: CDR1 SGDLS, CDR2 YYNGEE. Trimming left V 1 base short and J 7 bases short, with 14 bases between. The CDR3 nucleotides are TGTGCCAGCAGCGTAATCGGGGGGTCGGGTGGCTACACCTTC. It translates to CASSVIGGSGGYTF.

This clone was recorded once. The V call is TRBV7-9, the J call TRBJ2-5, with TRBD2 identical over 7 bases. There are 12 residues in the CDR3. Germline loops: CDR1 SEHNR, CDR2 FQNEAQ (reference sequence). Losses at the gene ends were 4 bases for V and 4 bases for J; bases not matched to a gene: 0. The CDR3 nucleotides read TGTGCCAGCAGCTGGGGGGGAGAGACCCAGTACTTC. Translating gives CASSWGGETQYF.

The J gene is TRBJ2-1, the V gene TRBV5-1; TRBD2 aligns across 7 bases. The J segment lost 7 bases and the V segment lost 1 base, leaving 5 bases of the junction unmatched. The CDR3 totals 14 residues. The V gene's germline CDR1 is SGHRS and CDR2 YFSETQ. The CDR3 region has the DNA TGCGCCAGCAGCTTGCGGAGCGGGGAAAATGAGCAGTTCTTC. This encodes CASSLRSGENEQFF.

The J gene is TRBJ1-2, the V gene TRBV6-1, with TRBD1 matching over 7 bases. V was clipped by 6 bases and J by 3 bases; unmatched bases: 7. Per germline, CDR1 MNHNS and CDR2 SASEGT. The CDR3 sequence is 14 residues long. CDR3 region: CASSEQGIDYGYTF. DNA for the CDR3: TGTGCCAGCAGCGAACAGGGGATTGACTATGGCTACACCTTC.

V usage is TRBV19 and J usage is TRBJ2-3; the match to TRBD2 covers 10 bases. The CDR3 consists of 15 residues. V gave up 6 bases and J gave up 4 bases; unmatched junction bases: 7. From germline, CDR1 is LNHDA and CDR2 SQIVND (reference sequence). DNA for the CDR3: TGTGCCAGTAGCTCCCCTAGCGGGAGCCCAGATACGCAGTATTTT. Its protein product is CASSSPSGSPDTQYF.

The chain recombines TRBV7-3 with TRBJ2-3; 8 bases line up with TRBD2. V shed 5 bases and J 2 bases; nucleotides not matched to a gene: 6. The CDR3 is made up of 15 amino acids. Germline V gene data show CDR1 as SGHTA and CDR2 as FQGTGA. CDR3 region: CASSKSGSVTDTQYF. The DNA for the CDR3 is TGTGCCAGCAGCAAGAGCGGGAGCGTCACAGATACGCAGTATTTT.

The chain joins TRBV12-5 to TRBJ1-1, with TRBD1 matching 9 bases. Trimming removed 3 bases from V and 1 base from J; junction bases left unmatched: 6. The germline V gene has CDR1 LGHNT and CDR2 FRNRAP. The CDR3 length is 16 residues. The CDR3 nucleotides read TGTGCTAGTGGTTTCGGGACAGGGACGAAGAACACTGAAGCTTTCTTT. This gives the protein CASGFGTGTKNTEAFF.

This clone was observed a single time. This chain connects TRBV18 to TRBJ1-4, with D maybe TRBD1 (6 bases). The V end was cut by 2 bases, the J end by 5 bases, with 9 bases between. This CDR3 region has 14 residues. Germline V lookup: CDR1 KGHSH, CDR2 LQKENI. CDR3 region: CASSPETGNEKLFF. Here the CDR3 DNA reads TGTGCCAGCTCACCAGAGACAGGAAATGAAAAACTGTTTTTT.

This rearrangement joins TRBV5-4 to TRBJ1-4, with 9 bases identical to TRBD1. The CDR3 totals 14 residues. V trimming: 4 bases; J trimming: 8 bases; junction bases outside the gene matches: 6. The germline V gene has CDR1 SGHNT and CDR2 YYREEE (reference sequence). DNA of the CDR3: TGTGCCAGCAGCCGAGCCGGGACAGGGGAAAAACTGTTTTTT. Translation: CASSRAGTGEKLFF.

The chain recombines TRBV6-5 with TRBJ2-7; 10 nucleotides line up with TRBD2. Trimming at V came to 1 base and at J to 5 bases, leaving 8 bases not matched to a gene. Germline loops: CDR1 MNHEY, CDR2 SVGAGI. This CDR3 is 16 amino acids long. The CDR3 nucleotides are TGTGCCAGCAGTTACTTCCCCAGCGGGAGGGCCCACGAGCAGTACTTC. It specifies CASSYFPSGRAHEQYF.

V is TRBV13 and J is TRBJ2-5, with 12 nucleotides matching TRBD2. Germline loops: CDR1 PRHDT, CDR2 FYEKMQ (reference sequence). The CDR3 extends over 15 amino acids. Trimming removed 4 bases from V and 4 bases from J; junction bases left unmatched: 4. The CDR3 bases are TGTGCCAGCAGCTCCCGACTAGCGGGGGTAGAGACCCAGTACTTC. Translation gives CASSSRLAGVETQYF.

This clone showed up just once. This rearrangement joins TRBV5-4 to TRBJ2-7; D gene ambiguous. The CDR3 has 15 residues. Germline lookup yields CDR1 SGHNT and CDR2 YYREEE (reference sequence). Trimming pared 4 bases from V and 4 bases from J, leaving 18 bases between. The CDR3 loop reads CASSRMFQNPYEQYF. For the CDR3, the DNA is TGTGCCAGCAGCCGCATGTTCCAGAACCCATACGAGCAGTACTTC.

V is TRBV11-2 and J is TRBJ2-1; no firm D call. This CDR3 region has 13 residues. Deletions cut 2 bases from V and 3 bases from J, with 5 bases between. Per germline, CDR1 SGHAT and CDR2 FQNNGV. DNA of the CDR3: TGTGCCAGCAGCTTAAATCTCTACAATGAGCAGTTCTTC. Translation gives CASSLNLYNEQFF.

The V call is TRBV10-1, the J call TRBJ2-7, with 11 bases that match TRBD2. Looked up from germline, CDR1 is WNHNN and CDR2 is SYGVQD (reference sequence). With V trimmed by 2 bases and J by 6 bases, 3 bases remained unmatched. The CDR3 consists of 14 residues. CDR3 protein: CASSETSGRSEQYF. DNA of the CDR3: TGCGCCAGCAGTGAGACTAGCGGGAGAAGCGAGCAGTACTTC.

V usage is TRBV5-1 and J usage is TRBJ1-1; no firm D call. Per the germline V gene, CDR1 is SGHRS and CDR2 is YFSETQ. V was trimmed by 3 bases and J by 5 bases, leaving 23 bases between them. The CDR3 covers 17 residues. The CDR3 protein is CASSSRRSSGGVTEAFF. The CDR3 region has the DNA TGCGCCAGCAGCTCTCGGCGTTCGAGTGGTGGAGTGACTGAAGCTTTCTTT. Full variable domain (rest looked up from reference TRBV5-1 and TRBJ1-1): KAGVTQTPRYLIKTRGQQVTLSCSPISGHRSVSWYQQTPGQGLQFLFEYFSETQRNKGNFPGRFSGRQFSNSRSEMNVSTLELGDSALYLCASSSRRSSGGVTEAFFGQGTRLTVV.

This rearrangement joins TRBV5-4 to TRBJ2-7, with no clear D. The CDR3 is 15 residues long. Looked up from germline, CDR1 is SGHNT and CDR2 is YYREEE (reference sequence). V was pared by 0 bases and J by 0 bases, with 10 bases between. The CDR3 DNA reads TGTGCCAGCAGCTTGGAACCGATTAGCTCCTACGAGCAGTACTTC. Protein: CASSLEPISSYEQYF.

The V gene is TRBV7-6, the J gene TRBJ2-7; 11 bases are shared with TRBD2. The germline CDR1 and CDR2 sequences are SGHVS and FNYEAQ. After removal of 4 bases from V and 1 base from J, the junction contained 3 bases not matched to a gene. This CDR3 spans 15 amino acids. The CDR3 nucleotides are TGTGCCAGCAGCTCGGGACTAGCGGCTTCCTACGAGCAGTACTTC. It yields the protein CASSSGLAASYEQYF.

This clone was seen once. The chain joins TRBV28 to TRBJ1-5, with D possibly TRBD1 on 5 matching bases. V was pared by 6 bases and J by 7 bases, with 16 bases between. Germline V gene lookup returns CDR1 MDHEN and CDR2 SYDVKM. The CDR3 contains 14 residues. CDR3 region: CASSPRVGGQPQHF. CDR3 sequence (DNA): TGTGCCAGCAGCCCCAGGGTCGGGGGACAGCCCCAGCATTTT.

V is TRBV30 and J is TRBJ2-7; TRBD1 matches at 10 bases. Germline CDR1 reads GTSNPN; CDR2 reads SVGIG (reference sequence). J lost 5 bases, V lost 4 bases, and 5 bases had no gene match. This CDR3 is built from 13 residues. CDR3 amino acids: CAWMGQGRHEQYF. CDR3 bases: TGTGCCTGGATGGGACAGGGGAGGCACGAGCAGTACTTC.

The chain couples TRBV2 to TRBJ2-2; TRBD2 agrees at 8 bases. This CDR3 is built from 16 residues. CDR1 SNHLY and CDR2 FYNNEI come from the germline V gene. With 2 bases clipped from V and 1 base from J, the junction kept 3 bases outside the gene matches. The CDR3 here is CASSEKSGGNTGELFF. The CDR3 DNA sequence: TGTGCCAGCAGTGAAAAAAGCGGGGGGAACACCGGGGAGCTGTTTTTT.

V is TRBV2 and J is TRBJ2-7; D gene unclear. V was clipped by 4 bases and J by 4 bases, with 17 bases between them. The length of the CDR3 is 15 residues. CDR1 is SNHLY and CDR2 is FYNNEI in the germline V gene. CDR3 bases: TGTGCCAGCAGTGGGAACACACGACGGAGTTACGAGCAGTACTTC. This codes for CASSGNTRRSYEQYF.

The chain links TRBV27 to TRBJ1-4, with D unclear. The germline gives CDR1 MNHEY, CDR2 SMNVEV (reference sequence). The CDR3 runs 15 residues. V lost 1 base to trimming and J lost 3 bases, with 9 bases between them. In nucleotides, the CDR3 is TGTGCCAGCAGTTTATTGGGAGCGGCTAATGAAAAACTGTTTTTT. Encoded protein: CASSLLGAANEKLFF.

V gene TRBV5-5 combines with J gene TRBJ2-7, with TRBD2 identical over 12 bases. Germline V gene sequence: CDR1 SGHKS, CDR2 YYEKEE (reference sequence). The CDR3 is 15 amino acids. V shed 4 bases, J shed 2 bases, and the junction held 4 bases outside the gene matches. CDR3 sequence reads: CASSATSGGAYEQYF. The CDR3 DNA is TGTGCCAGCAGCGCGACTAGCGGGGGTGCCTACGAGCAGTACTTC. Full variable domain (missing parts from reference TRBV5-5 and TRBJ2-7): DAGVTQSPTHLIKTRGQQVTLRCSPISGHKSVSWYQQVLGQGPQFIFQYYEKEERGRGNFPDRFSARQFPNYSSELNVNALLLGDSALYLCASSATSGGAYEQYFGPGTRLTVT.

This chain uses TRBV30 with TRBJ1-4, with a weak D call TRBD1 (6 bases). Germline CDR1 GTSNPN, CDR2 SVGIG (reference sequence). The V end was cut by 3 bases, the J end by 1 base, with 18 bases between. CDR3 size: 17 residues. DNA for the CDR3: TGTGCCTGGAGCGGCCCCCACCGGACAGAAACTAATGAAAAACTGTTTTTT. It encodes CAWSGPHRTETNEKLFF.

The gene calls are TRBV27 and TRBJ1-5, with D unclear. This CDR3 region has 13 residues. The V gene's germline CDR1 is MNHEY and CDR2 SMNVEV (reference sequence). With 7 bases removed from V and 13 bases from J, the gap between germline ends came to 20 bases. The DNA of the CDR3 is TGTGCCAGCAAGTTGGGCCCGGATGCCTTACAGCATTTT. Its protein product is CASKLGPDALQHF.

The chain is built from TRBV4-2 and TRBJ1-4; D unresolved. CDR1 LGHNA and CDR2 YNFKEQ come from the germline V gene. Trimming cost V 0 bases and J 3 bases, with 8 bases left between them. This CDR3 region has 15 residues. The CDR3 coding sequence is TGTGCCAGCAGCCAAGACGAGGGTTCTAATGAAAAACTGTTTTTT. Translated, it gives CASSQDEGSNEKLFF.

The rearrangement uses TRBV25-1 and TRBJ2-2, with TRBD2 identical over 8 bases. This CDR3 is built from 17 residues. Germline values: CDR1 MGHDK, CDR2 SYGVNS. V shed 4 bases, J shed 1 base, and the junction held 8 bases outside the gene matches. The CDR3 loop is CASSAPSSGGNTGELFF. CDR3 nucleotide sequence: TGTGCCAGCAGTGCCCCCTCCAGCGGGGGGAACACCGGGGAGCTGTTTTTT.

The chain links TRBV6-6 to TRBJ2-3; TRBD1 matches at 7 bases. Germline assignment: CDR1 MNHNY and CDR2 SVGAGI (reference sequence). The ends lost 5 bases at V and 3 bases at J; junction bases unmatched: 8. There are 15 residues in the CDR3. CDR3 sequence reads: CASSGATGFTDTQYF. For the CDR3, the DNA is TGTGCCAGCAGTGGCGCGACAGGGTTTACAGATACGCAGTATTTT.